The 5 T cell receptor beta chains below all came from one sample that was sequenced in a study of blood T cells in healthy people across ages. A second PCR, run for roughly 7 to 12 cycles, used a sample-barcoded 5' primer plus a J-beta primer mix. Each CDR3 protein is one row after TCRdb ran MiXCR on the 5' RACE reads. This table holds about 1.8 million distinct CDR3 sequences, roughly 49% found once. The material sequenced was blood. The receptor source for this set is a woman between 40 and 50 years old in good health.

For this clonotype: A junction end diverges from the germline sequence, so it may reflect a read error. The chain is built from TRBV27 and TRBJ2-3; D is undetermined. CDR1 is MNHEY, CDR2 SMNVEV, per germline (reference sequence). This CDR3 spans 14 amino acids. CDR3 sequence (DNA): TGTGCCAGCAGTTTATTGCTGGGAACAGATGCGCAGTATTTT. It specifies CASSLLLGTDAQYF.

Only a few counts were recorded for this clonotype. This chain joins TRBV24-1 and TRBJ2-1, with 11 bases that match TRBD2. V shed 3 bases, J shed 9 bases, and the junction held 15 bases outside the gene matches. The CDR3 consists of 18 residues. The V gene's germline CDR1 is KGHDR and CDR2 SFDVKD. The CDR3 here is CATSDPSGGSISISEQFF. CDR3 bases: TGTGCCACCAGTGATCCTAGCGGGGGGTCTATCTCAATTAGTGAGCAGTTCTTC.

CDR3 nucleotide sequence: TGTGCCAGCAGCCCAGAGGGAGGTAACATTCAGTACTTC. Translated: CASSPEGGNIQYF. The chain couples TRBV7-2 to TRBJ2-5, with D maybe TRBD2 (6 bases). The J call is doubtful: the DNA matches TRBJ2-4 better. Germline CDR1 SGHTA, CDR2 FQGNSA. This CDR3 contains 13 residues.

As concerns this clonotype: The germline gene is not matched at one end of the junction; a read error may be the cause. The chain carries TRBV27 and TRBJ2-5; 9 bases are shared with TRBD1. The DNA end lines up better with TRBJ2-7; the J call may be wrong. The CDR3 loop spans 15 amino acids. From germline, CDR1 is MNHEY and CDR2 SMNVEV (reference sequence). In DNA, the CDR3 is TGTGCCAGCAGTCTATCCGGGACAGGGTTCTACGAGCAGTACTTC. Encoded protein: CASSLSGTGFYEQYF.

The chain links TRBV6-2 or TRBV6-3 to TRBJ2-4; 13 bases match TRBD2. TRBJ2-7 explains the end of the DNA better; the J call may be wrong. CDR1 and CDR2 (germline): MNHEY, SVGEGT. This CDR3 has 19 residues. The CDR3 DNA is TGTGCCAGCAGTCGCCCCAGCCTACTAGCGGGGGGGCCAATCTACGAGCAGTACTTC. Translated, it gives CASSRPSLLAGGPIYEQYF.